These 4 T cell receptor beta chains were sequenced from one sample in a study of shared clonotypes between healthy human individuals. Produced via immunoSEQ multiplex PCR; TCRdb's table is partial and in-frame only. The top ten hold around 0.38% of the sample, which has fewer than 3 million clones, 92% seen once. Sequenced: naive CD4+ T cells from PBMCs. Sample subset: CD45RA+ positively selected. The receptors stem from a man between 18 and 29 years old in good health. Some clones in this sample may be carry-over from other donors' samples.

V gene TRBV7-3 combines with J gene TRBJ2-7; no clear D gene. V was trimmed by 8 bases and J by 5 bases, leaving 22 bases between them. The CDR3 length is 15 residues. The germline V gene encodes CDR1 SGHTA and CDR2 FQGTGA. The CDR3 DNA follows: TGTGCCAGCGCCCCGGACGGCCCCTTTTCCCACGAGCAGTACTTC. Its protein is CASAPDGPFSHEQYF. The full variable domain, with the rest looked up from reference TRBV7-3 and TRBJ2-7, is GAGVSQTPSNKVTEKGKYVELRCDPISGHTALYWYRQSLGQGPEFLIYFQGTGAADDSGLPNDRFFAVRPEGSVSTLKIQRTERGDSAVYLCASAPDGPFSHEQYFGPGTRLTVT.

The chain uses TRBV7-9 and TRBJ1-4, with D perhaps matching TRBD1 (6 bases). Trimming cost V 3 bases and J 4 bases, with 12 bases left between them. CDR1 and CDR2 (germline): SEHNR, FQNEAQ (reference sequence). The CDR3 covers 15 residues. The CDR3 sequence is CASSLFGRGNEKLFF. Here the CDR3 DNA reads TGTGCCAGCAGCTTGTTCGGCAGGGGTAATGAAAAACTGTTTTTT.

Comment on this clone: Other DNA sequences in this specimen translate into the identical CDR3. The DNA of the CDR3 is TGCGCCAGCAGCCCACAGGGTGTCACAGATACGCAGTATTTT. Its protein product is CASSPQGVTDTQYF. This sequence joins TRBV5-1 and TRBJ2-3; possible D gene TRBD1, 6 bases. CDR3 size: 14 residues. Germline V gene lookup returns CDR1 SGHRS and CDR2 YFSETQ. V lost 4 bases and J lost 2, with 11 bases in between.

The chain carries TRBV27 and TRBJ2-3, with 11 positions matching TRBD2. J gave up 0 bases and V 4 bases, and 6 bases lay outside the gene matches. This CDR3 comprises 17 residues. Germline assignment: CDR1 MNHEY and CDR2 SMNVEV (reference sequence). The CDR3 nucleotides read TGTGCCAGCAGTTCAATAGCGGGAGGGTCTAGCACAGATACGCAGTATTTT. This sequence encodes CASSSIAGGSSTDTQYF.